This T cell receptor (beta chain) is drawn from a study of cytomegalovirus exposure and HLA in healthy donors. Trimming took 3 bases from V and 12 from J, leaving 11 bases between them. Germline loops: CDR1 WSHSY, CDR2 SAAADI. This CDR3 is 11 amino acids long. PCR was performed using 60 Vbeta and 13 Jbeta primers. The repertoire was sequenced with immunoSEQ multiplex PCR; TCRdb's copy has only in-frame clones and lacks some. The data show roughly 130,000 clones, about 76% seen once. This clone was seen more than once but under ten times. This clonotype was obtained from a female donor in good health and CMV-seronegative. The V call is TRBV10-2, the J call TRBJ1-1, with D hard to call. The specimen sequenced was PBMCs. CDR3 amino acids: CASSESFSPFF. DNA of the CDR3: TGCGCCAGCAGTGAATCCTTCTCTCCTTTCTTT.